Presented here are 31 T cell receptor beta chains from one specimen sequenced in a study of human thymus T cells (dated by TCRdb to the early 2020s). The method was the immunoSEQ multiplex PCR assay. Drawn from immuneACCESS, this table holds only the in-frame rearrangements with V and J called that TCRdb kept. Clones are partly lost; checked studies trace under half to an unresolved V gene and leave the rest unexplained. In all, the sample holds around 44,000 clones, and 90% to 95% of those were seen once. The ten largest clones capture about 0.12% of the sample. Sequences were obtained from blood. Source of these receptors: a boy under two years old with a congenital heart defect but otherwise immunologically healthy.

This chain uses TRBV5-4 with TRBJ1-6; TRBD1 matches at 8 bases. The germline gives CDR1 SGHNT, CDR2 YYREEE (reference sequence). The CDR3 runs to 14 residues. J was trimmed by 8 bases and V by 6 bases; bases with no gene match: 7. The CDR3 loop is CASTWTGRDSPLHF. The CDR3 nucleotides are TGTGCCAGCACCTGGACAGGGAGGGATTCACCCCTCCACTTT.

J is TRBJ1-5 and V is TRBV11-2; 7 bases fit TRBD1. The CDR3 consists of 15 residues. V dropped 4 bases and J dropped 1; count of bases not matched to a gene: 4. The V gene's germline CDR1 is SGHAT and CDR2 FQNNGV. CDR3 loop: CASSSTGASNQPQHF. The CDR3 region has the DNA TGTGCCAGCAGCTCCACAGGGGCGAGCAATCAGCCCCAGCATTTT.

The chain employs TRBV27 and TRBJ2-3; TRBD1 agrees at 7 bases. Trimming cost V 3 bases and J 6 bases; bases outside gene matches: 0. The CDR3 loop spans 12 amino acids. Germline V lookup: CDR1 MNHEY, CDR2 SMNVEV (reference sequence). The chain's CDR3 is CASSLDRDTQYF. Written as DNA, the CDR3 is TGTGCCAGCAGTTTGGACAGGGATACGCAGTATTTT.

The chain couples TRBV7-2 to TRBJ2-1, with D hard to call. Germline V gene sequence: CDR1 SGHTA, CDR2 FQGNSA. The CDR3 is 14 amino acids. V lost 2 bases, J lost 8 bases, and 13 bases lay in between. Here the CDR3 reads CASSLWSAPYEQFF. The DNA of the CDR3 is TGTGCCAGCAGCTTATGGTCAGCCCCGTATGAGCAGTTCTTC.

This clone was seen only once. The chain uses TRBV6-6 and TRBJ1-1; weak D call: TRBD1 (5 bases). From germline, CDR1 is MNHNY and CDR2 SVGAGI (reference sequence). Trimming left V 6 bases short and J 0 bases short, with 14 bases between. CDR3 length: 15 residues. The CDR3 sequence: CASSYRQTLNTEAFF. In DNA form, the CDR3 reads TGTGCCAGCAGCTACCGACAGACTTTGAACACTGAAGCTTTCTTT.

J is TRBJ2-7 and V is TRBV5-1, with D perhaps matching TRBD1 (6 bases). The germline V gene has CDR1 SGHRS and CDR2 YFSETQ. Trimming removed 3 bases from V and 0 bases from J, with 10 bases in between. CDR3 length: 14 amino acids. This CDR3 reads CASSSPGDSYEQYF. The CDR3, as DNA: TGCGCCAGCAGCTCACCAGGGGACTCCTACGAGCAGTACTTC.

The genes are TRBV6-1 and TRBJ1-5; no definite D call. Germline-derived CDR1 and CDR2 are MNHNS and SASEGT. This CDR3 is built from 14 residues. The V end was cut by 5 bases, the J end by 0 bases, with 8 bases between. CDR3 nucleotides: TGTGCCAGCAGTATACAGTATAGCAATCAGCCCCAGCATTTT. This gives the protein CASSIQYSNQPQHF.

The V gene is TRBV28, the J gene TRBJ2-2; unclear D gene. The ends were cut back, 2 bases at V and 7 bases at J, with 5 bases in the middle. The germline V gene encodes CDR1 MDHEN and CDR2 SYDVKM. The CDR3 contains 12 residues. CDR3 amino acids: CASSLVGGELFF. CDR3 DNA sequence: TGTGCCAGCAGTTTAGTCGGCGGGGAGCTGTTTTTT.

V usage is TRBV19 and J usage is TRBJ2-7; D is perhaps TRBD1 (5 bases). Germline V gene sequence: CDR1 LNHDA, CDR2 SQIVND (reference sequence). The CDR3 spans 12 residues. The V gene lost 5 bases and the J gene lost 6 bases, with 11 bases spanning the gap. CDR3 sequence: CASSPDSFEQYF. The CDR3 nucleotides read TGTGCCAGTAGTCCCGACAGCTTCGAGCAGTACTTC.

This chain links TRBV6-5 with TRBJ1-1, with D maybe TRBD1 (5 bases). This CDR3 spans 11 amino acids. Trimming shortened V by 6 bases and J by 9 bases, and 11 bases separated the two germline ends. CDR1 is MNHEY, CDR2 SVGAGI, per germline. The CDR3 sequence is CASRGGVQAFF. The CDR3 nucleotides read TGTGCCAGCAGGGGAGGGGTCCAAGCTTTCTTT.

The rearrangement uses TRBV4-3 and TRBJ2-1; TRBD2 matches 14 bases. V dropped 0 bases and J dropped 4; count of bases not matched to a gene: 14. The CDR3 consists of 21 residues. Germline assignment: CDR1 LGHNA and CDR2 YSLEER. The CDR3: CASSQDLGTSGGFALYNEQFF. CDR3 nucleotide sequence: TGCGCCAGCAGCCAAGATCTAGGGACTAGCGGGGGCTTCGCGCTATACAATGAGCAGTTCTTC.

The rearrangement joins TRBV19 to TRBJ1-4; D may be TRBD1 (6 bases). The CDR3 is 14 residues long. Trimming removed 7 bases at V and 6 bases at J, with 15 bases between. Germline CDR1 and CDR2: LNHDA and SQIVND (reference sequence). CDR3 DNA: TGTGCCAGTACCGTTGACAGGTCGGATGAAAAACTGTTTTTT. It codes for CASTVDRSDEKLFF.

The chain is built from TRBV7-2 and TRBJ2-1; TRBD2 agrees at 8 bases. Trimming removed 2 bases from V and 1 base from J; junction bases left unmatched: 7. The CDR3 runs to 17 residues. CDR1 and CDR2 (germline): SGHTA, FQGNSA. The CDR3 reads CASSLFGGAVSYNEQFF. The CDR3 DNA sequence: TGTGCCAGCAGCTTATTCGGGGGGGCCGTATCCTACAATGAGCAGTTCTTC.

This sequence joins TRBV13 and TRBJ2-7; perhaps D is TRBD1 or TRBD2 (5 bases each). The germline CDR1 and CDR2 sequences are PRHDT and FYEKMQ (reference sequence). CDR3 length: 14 amino acids. The V end lost 4 bases, the J end lost 6 bases, and 16 bases lay between the germline ends. CDR3 in DNA: TGTGCCAGCAGCTCCTCTGGAGAGGGGTTCGAGCAGTACTTC. It translates to CASSSSGEGFEQYF.

This chain links TRBV7-2 with TRBJ1-1; D is unresolved. Germline loops: CDR1 SGHTA, CDR2 FQGNSA. V was pared by 0 bases and J by 6 bases, with 8 bases between. The CDR3 has 13 residues. Here the CDR3 reads CASSLAYGAEAFF. CDR3 in DNA: TGTGCCAGCAGCTTAGCCTATGGCGCTGAAGCTTTCTTT. Together with reference TRBV7-2 and TRBJ1-1, the CDR3 gives the full variable domain: GAGVSQSPSNKVTEKGKDVELRCDPISGHTALYWYRQSLGQGLEFLIYFQGNSAPDKSGLPSDRFSAERTGGSVSTLTIQRTQQEDSAVYLCASSLAYGAEAFFGQGTRLTVV.

The rearrangement links TRBV9 to TRBJ1-2; maybe TRBD1 (6 bases). Germline values: CDR1 SGDLS, CDR2 YYNGEE. The germline V and J ends were trimmed by 4 bases and 5 bases, with 21 bases remaining between them. The CDR3 covers 16 residues. As DNA, the CDR3 is TGTGCCAGCAGCCCATCACGATGGGGGGCCGGGTATGGCTACACCTTC. Its translation is CASSPSRWGAGYGYTF.

V and J are TRBV10-3 and TRBJ1-5; D gene uncertain. This CDR3 spans 13 amino acids. V lost 0 bases and J 2 bases, leaving 2 bases between the germline ends. In germline, CDR1 is ENHRY, CDR2 SYGVKD. CDR3 DNA: TGTGCCATCAGTGAGTCGGGCAATCAGCCCCAGCATTTT. This translates into CAISESGNQPQHF.

The rearrangement uses TRBV7-2 and TRBJ2-2; TRBD2 agrees at 10 bases. V lost 1 base, J lost 7 bases, and 9 bases stayed unmatched. Germline lookup yields CDR1 SGHTA and CDR2 FQGNSA. This CDR3 spans 17 amino acids. Here the CDR3 reads CASSLVLAGQASGELFF. CDR3 nucleotide sequence: TGTGCCAGCAGCTTAGTACTAGCGGGGCAGGCAAGCGGGGAGCTGTTTTTT.

The genes are TRBV11-3 and TRBJ1-4, with D perhaps matching TRBD1 (5 bases). This CDR3 spans 13 amino acids. V was pared by 3 bases and J by 8 bases, with 10 bases between. Per germline, CDR1 SGHNT and CDR2 YENEEA. As DNA, the CDR3 is TGTGCCAGCAGCTTTGAGGGGTTGGAAAAACTGTTTTTT. It translates to CASSFEGLEKLFF.

The rearrangement links TRBV19 to TRBJ2-2; 7 positions agree with TRBD1. The CDR3 runs 15 residues. The germline V gene has CDR1 LNHDA and CDR2 SQIVND (reference sequence). The trim removed 5 bases at V and 1 base at J, leaving 4 bases unmatched. CDR3 amino acids: CASSLTGLNTGELFF. Written as DNA, the CDR3 is TGTGCCAGTAGTTTGACAGGGCTGAACACCGGGGAGCTGTTTTTT.

The chain employs TRBV18 and TRBJ2-2; TRBD1 agrees at 8 bases. Germline V gene sequence: CDR1 KGHSH, CDR2 LQKENI. This CDR3 comprises 17 residues. J gave up 2 bases and V 3 bases, and 8 bases lay outside the gene matches. CDR3 DNA sequence: TGTGCCAGCTCACCGTACGCAGGGGGCCCAAACACCGGGGAGCTGTTTTTT. Translation: CASSPYAGGPNTGELFF.

A word on this clone: This specimen includes other DNA sequences encoding the same CDR3. The J gene is TRBJ2-7, the V gene TRBV7-2, with D maybe TRBD2 (6 bases). Trimming removed 5 bases from V and 0 bases from J, with 8 bases in between. CDR3 length: 13 residues. Germline V gene data show CDR1 as SGHTA and CDR2 as FQGNSA. CDR3 protein: CASSLTSSYEQYF. DNA for the CDR3: TGTGCCAGCAGCCTGACTAGCTCCTACGAGCAGTACTTC.

The CDR3 DNA sequence: TGTGCCAGCAGCTTGGAACATTTCTACGAGCAGTACTTC. This codes for CASSLEHFYEQYF. This chain uses TRBV5-5 with TRBJ2-7; the D is unclear. The germline V and J ends were trimmed by 0 bases and 3 bases, with 7 bases remaining between them. Germline V gives CDR1 SGHKS, CDR2 YYEKEE (reference sequence). The CDR3 totals 13 residues.

J is TRBJ1-2 and V is TRBV5-1; 8 bases map to TRBD1. Germline values: CDR1 SGHRS, CDR2 YFSETQ. This CDR3 is built from 15 residues. V lost 3 bases, J lost 8 bases, and 12 bases stayed unmatched. CDR3 sequence: CASSSSVQGARGYTF. The CDR3, as DNA: TGCGCCAGCAGCTCCTCGGTCCAGGGGGCGCGGGGCTACACCTTC. Using reference TRBV5-1 and TRBJ1-2 for the parts outside the CDR3, the full variable domain is KAGVTQTPRYLIKTRGQQVTLSCSPISGHRSVSWYQQTPGQGLQFLFEYFSETQRNKGNFPGRFSGRQFSNSRSEMNVSTLELGDSALYLCASSSSVQGARGYTFGSGTRLTVV.

The genes are TRBV9 and TRBJ2-3; 14 nucleotides line up with TRBD2. CDR1 is SGDLS and CDR2 is YYNGEE in the germline V gene. The CDR3 has 16 amino acids. Losses at the gene ends were 3 bases for V and 5 bases for J; bases not matched to a gene: 5. The CDR3 bases are TGTGCCAGCAGCGCTGGGACTAGCGGGGGCTTAGATACGCAGTATTTT. It encodes CASSAGTSGGLDTQYF.

V usage is TRBV30 and J usage is TRBJ1-4, with 7 nucleotides matching TRBD1. The CDR3 loop spans 12 amino acids. The germline V gene has CDR1 GTSNPN and CDR2 SVGIG (reference sequence). The trim removed 3 bases at V and 7 bases at J, leaving 2 bases unmatched. The CDR3 protein is CAWRTGFEKLFF. For the CDR3, the DNA is TGTGCCTGGAGGACAGGGTTTGAAAAACTGTTTTTT.

This sequence joins TRBV19 and TRBJ1-1; the D is unclear. Trimming stripped 6 bases from V and 0 bases from J, with 8 bases between. The CDR3 runs to 13 residues. Germline-derived CDR1 and CDR2 are LNHDA and SQIVND (reference sequence). CDR3 amino acids: CASSPLVNTEAFF. CDR3 DNA sequence: TGTGCCAGTAGCCCGCTGGTGAACACTGAAGCTTTCTTT.

The chain employs TRBV6-5 and TRBJ1-6; possible D gene TRBD1, 5 bases. Germline V gene sequence: CDR1 MNHEY, CDR2 SVGAGI. Trimming removed 7 bases at V and 5 bases at J, with 9 bases between. The CDR3 contains 13 residues. The CDR3 region has the DNA TGTGCCAGCACGCGGGGGAATAATTCACCCCTCCACTTT. It is translated as CASTRGNNSPLHF.

V gene TRBV4-3 combines with J gene TRBJ2-2, with unresolved D. Per the germline V gene, CDR1 is LGHNA and CDR2 is YSLEER. The germline V and J ends were trimmed by 3 bases and 5 bases, with 13 bases remaining between them. The CDR3 loop spans 15 amino acids. CDR3 amino acids: CASSQRLPGTGELFF. CDR3 nucleotides: TGCGCCAGCAGCCAGCGCCTGCCCGGGACCGGGGAGCTGTTTTTT.

V and J are TRBV5-6 and TRBJ2-7, with 11 bases that match TRBD1. Germline CDR1 and CDR2: SGHDT and YYEEEE. Germline trimming cut 5 bases from V and 2 bases from J; bases unmatched to any gene: 3. This CDR3 has 14 amino acids. In DNA, the CDR3 is TGTGCCAGCAGGTGGACAGGGGGCCCCTACGAGCAGTACTTC. Residues: CASRWTGGPYEQYF.

The chain joins TRBV2 to TRBJ1-6, with D uncertain. The germline V and J ends were trimmed by 7 bases and 10 bases, with 23 bases remaining between them. Per the germline V gene, CDR1 is SNHLY and CDR2 is FYNNEI. This CDR3 has 16 residues. Here the CDR3 DNA reads TGTGCCAGCAAATCCTCCCCATTGGACGGGAGGTCACCCCTCCACTTT. Translated, it gives CASKSSPLDGRSPLHF.